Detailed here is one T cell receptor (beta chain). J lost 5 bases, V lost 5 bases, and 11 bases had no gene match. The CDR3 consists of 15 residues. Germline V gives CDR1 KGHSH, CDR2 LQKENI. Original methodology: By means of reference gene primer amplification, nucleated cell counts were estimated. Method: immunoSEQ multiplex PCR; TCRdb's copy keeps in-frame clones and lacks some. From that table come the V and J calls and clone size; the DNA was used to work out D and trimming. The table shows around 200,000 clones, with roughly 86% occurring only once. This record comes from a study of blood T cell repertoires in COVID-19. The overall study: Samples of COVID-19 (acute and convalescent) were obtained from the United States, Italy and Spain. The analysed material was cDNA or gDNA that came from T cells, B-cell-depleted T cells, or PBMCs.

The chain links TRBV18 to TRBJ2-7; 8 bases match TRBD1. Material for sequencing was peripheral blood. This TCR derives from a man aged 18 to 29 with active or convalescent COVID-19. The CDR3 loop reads CASSNRDRRPHEQYF. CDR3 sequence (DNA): TGTGCCAGCTCAAACCGGGACAGGAGGCCCCACGAGCAGTACTTC.